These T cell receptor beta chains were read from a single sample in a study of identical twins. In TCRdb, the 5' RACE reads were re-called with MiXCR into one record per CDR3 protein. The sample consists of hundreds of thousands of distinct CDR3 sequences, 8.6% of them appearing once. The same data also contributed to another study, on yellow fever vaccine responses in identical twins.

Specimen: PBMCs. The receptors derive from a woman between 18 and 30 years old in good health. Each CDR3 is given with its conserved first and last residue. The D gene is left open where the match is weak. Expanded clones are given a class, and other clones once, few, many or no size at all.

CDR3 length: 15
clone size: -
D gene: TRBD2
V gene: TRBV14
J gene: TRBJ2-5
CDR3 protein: CASSQGRGGQETQYF
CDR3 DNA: TGTGCCAGCAGCCAGGGGCGCGGGGGTCAAGAGACCCAGTACTTC

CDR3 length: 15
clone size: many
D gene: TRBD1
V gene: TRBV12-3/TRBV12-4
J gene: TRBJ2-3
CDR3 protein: CASRQTGGGGDTQYF
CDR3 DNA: TGTGCCAGCAGGCAGACAGGGGGGGGCGGAGATACGCAGTATTTT

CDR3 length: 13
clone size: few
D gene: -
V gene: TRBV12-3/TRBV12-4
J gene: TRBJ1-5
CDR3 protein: CASSFIGGQPQHF
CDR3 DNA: TGTGCCAGCAGTTTCATTGGGGGTCAGCCCCAGCATTTT

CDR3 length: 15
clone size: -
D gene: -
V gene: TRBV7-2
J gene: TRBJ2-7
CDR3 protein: CASSLEISPSYEQYF
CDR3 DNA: TGTGCCAGCAGCTTAGAGATCAGCCCGAGCTACGAGCAGTACTTC

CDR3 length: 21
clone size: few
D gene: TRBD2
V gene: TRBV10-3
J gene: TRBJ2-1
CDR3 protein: CAISGPLAATEVPHFYNEQFF
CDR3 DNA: TGTGCCATCAGTGGTCCACTAGCGGCTACGGAGGTCCCTCATTTCTACAATGAGCAGTTCTTC

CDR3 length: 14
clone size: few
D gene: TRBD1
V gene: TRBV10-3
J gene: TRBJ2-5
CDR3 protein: CAIRSGQGGETQYF
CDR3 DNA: TGTGCCATCAGGTCGGGACAGGGAGGGGAGACCCAGTACTTC

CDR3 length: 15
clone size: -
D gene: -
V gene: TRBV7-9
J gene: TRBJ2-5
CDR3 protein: CASSLGGQLQETQYF
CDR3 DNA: TGTGCCAGCAGCTTAGGTGGACAACTCCAAGAGACCCAGTACTTC

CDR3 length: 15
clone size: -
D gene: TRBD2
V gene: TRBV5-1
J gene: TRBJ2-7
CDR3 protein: CASSPSGSEVYEQYF
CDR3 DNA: TGCGCCAGCAGCCCTAGCGGGAGCGAAGTCTACGAGCAGTACTTC

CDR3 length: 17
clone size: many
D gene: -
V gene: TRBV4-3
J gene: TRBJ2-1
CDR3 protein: CASSHGPGLIEYNEQFF
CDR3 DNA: TGCGCCAGCAGCCACGGGCCGGGCCTCATCGAATACAATGAGCAGTTCTTC

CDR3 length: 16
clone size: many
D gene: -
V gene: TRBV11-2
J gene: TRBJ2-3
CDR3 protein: CASSLDKAFLFDTQYF
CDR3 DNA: TGTGCCAGCAGCTTAGATAAGGCCTTTTTGTTCGATACGCAGTATTTT

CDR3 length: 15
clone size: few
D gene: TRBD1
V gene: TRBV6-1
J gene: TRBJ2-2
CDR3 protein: CATRSTGGGAGELFF
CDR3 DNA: TGTGCCACCAGATCGACAGGGGGCGGTGCCGGGGAGCTGTTTTTT

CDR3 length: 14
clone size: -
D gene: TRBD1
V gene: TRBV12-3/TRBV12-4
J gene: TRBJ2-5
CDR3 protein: CASTQTGHQETQYF
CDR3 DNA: TGTGCCAGCACCCAGACAGGGCACCAAGAGACCCAGTACTTC

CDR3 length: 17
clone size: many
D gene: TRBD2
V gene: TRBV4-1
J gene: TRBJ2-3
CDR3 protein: CASSQTPTSGSTDTQYF
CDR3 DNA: TGCGCCAGCAGCCAAACACCGACTAGCGGGAGTACAGATACGCAGTATTTT

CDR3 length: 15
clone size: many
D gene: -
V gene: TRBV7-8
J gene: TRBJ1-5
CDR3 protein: CASSAQINGNQPQHF
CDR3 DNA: TGTGCCAGCAGTGCGCAGATAAATGGCAATCAGCCCCAGCATTTT

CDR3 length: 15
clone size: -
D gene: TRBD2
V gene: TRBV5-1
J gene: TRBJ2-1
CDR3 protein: CASSFVSGGGNEQFF
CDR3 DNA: TGCGCCAGCAGCTTCGTTAGCGGGGGTGGCAATGAGCAGTTCTTC

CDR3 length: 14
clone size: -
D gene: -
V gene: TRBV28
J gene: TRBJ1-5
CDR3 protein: CASSDLPLGPQQHF
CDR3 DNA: TGTGCCAGCAGTGACCTACCCTTGGGCCCCCAACAGCATTTT

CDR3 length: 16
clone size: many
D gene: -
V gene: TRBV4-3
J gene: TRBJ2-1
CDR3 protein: CASSQDLLSSYNEQFF
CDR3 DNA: TGCGCCAGCAGCCAAGATCTTCTGTCCTCGTACAATGAGCAGTTCTTC

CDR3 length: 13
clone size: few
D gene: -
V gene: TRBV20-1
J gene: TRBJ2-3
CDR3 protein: CSAGNRRTDTQYF
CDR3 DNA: TGCAGTGCAGGGAACAGGCGCACAGATACGCAGTATTTT

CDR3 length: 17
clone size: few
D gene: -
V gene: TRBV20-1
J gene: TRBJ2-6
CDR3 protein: CSARLGGALSGANVLTF
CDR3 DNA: TGCAGTGCTAGATTAGGGGGGGCCCTCTCTGGGGCCAACGTCCTGACTTTC